A single TCR beta chain is shown here with its context. Its cognate antigen is unknown. A multiplex PCR was run with 60 Vbeta primers and 13 Jbeta primers. Original processing methods: Unique TCR beta chains numbered approximately 80 million in a later analysis, with roughly 11 million shared. TCRdb's copy holds only in-frame clones and misses some; the assay was immunoSEQ multiplex PCR. The V and J calls and clone size come from that table; D and trimming were worked out from the DNA. Here the sample spans around 90,000 clones, around 85% being singletons. This record belongs to a study of cytomegalovirus exposure and HLA in healthy donors. General study results and limits: Specificity for CMV antigens was confirmed in vitro for three of the CMV-associated chains.

The clonotype originates from a man aged 35-49 years in good health and CMV-seropositive. Sequenced material: PBMCs.

The CDR3 bases are TGTGCCAGCAGTCCGGACAGGAGCTCCTACGAGCAGTACTTC. It translates to CASSPDRSSYEQYF. The rearrangement links TRBV6-5 to TRBJ2-7, with TRBD1 matching over 7 bases. This CDR3 spans 14 amino acids. Germline-derived CDR1 and CDR2 are MNHEY and SVGAGI. V lost 5 bases and J lost 0; bases outside the gene matches: 4.